This T cell receptor (beta chain) originates from a study of T cell changes during pregnancy in multiple sclerosis. Only one count was recorded for this clone. Germline V gives CDR1 MNHNY, CDR2 SVGAGI (reference sequence). This CDR3 spans 13 amino acids. Trimming removed 6 bases at V and 4 bases at J, with 12 bases between. Here immunoSEQ multiplex PCR was the method, and the copy in TCRdb shows in-frame clones only, minus some. The table has about 47,000 clones, around 87% seen once; the top ten hold approximately 8.3%. Sequencing was performed on CD8+ T cells from peripheral blood mononuclear cells, taken in the second trimester of pregnancy. The J gene is TRBJ1-1, the V gene TRBV6-6; D not certain. This receptor was identified in a female donor with multiple sclerosis, enrolled in a pregnancy study. The CDR3 here is CASRAGPGTEAFF. CDR3 DNA sequence: TGTGCCAGCAGGGCCGGCCCGGGCACTGAAGCTTTCTTT.